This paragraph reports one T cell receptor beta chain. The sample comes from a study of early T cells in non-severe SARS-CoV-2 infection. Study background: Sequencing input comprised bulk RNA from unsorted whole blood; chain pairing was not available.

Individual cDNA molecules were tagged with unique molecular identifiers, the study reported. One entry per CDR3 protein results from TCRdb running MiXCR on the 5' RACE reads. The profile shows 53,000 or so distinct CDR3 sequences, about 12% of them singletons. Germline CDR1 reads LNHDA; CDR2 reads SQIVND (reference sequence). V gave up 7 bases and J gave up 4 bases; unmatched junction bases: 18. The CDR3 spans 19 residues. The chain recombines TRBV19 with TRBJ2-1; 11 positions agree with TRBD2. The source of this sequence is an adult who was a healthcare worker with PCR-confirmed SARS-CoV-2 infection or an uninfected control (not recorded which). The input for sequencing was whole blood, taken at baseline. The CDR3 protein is CASISPSGRTRGRYNEQFF. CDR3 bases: TGTGCCAGTATTTCGCCTAGCGGGAGGACTCGTGGACGGTACAATGAGCAGTTCTTC.